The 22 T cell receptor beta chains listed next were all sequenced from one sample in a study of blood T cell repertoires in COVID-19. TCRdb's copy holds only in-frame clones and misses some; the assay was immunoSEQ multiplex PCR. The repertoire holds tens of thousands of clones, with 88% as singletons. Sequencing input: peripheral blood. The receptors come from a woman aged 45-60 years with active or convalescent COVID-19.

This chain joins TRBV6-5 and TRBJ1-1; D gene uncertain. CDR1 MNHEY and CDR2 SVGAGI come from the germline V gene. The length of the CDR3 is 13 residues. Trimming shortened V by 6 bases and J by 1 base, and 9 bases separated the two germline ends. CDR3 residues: CASSPGGNTEAFF. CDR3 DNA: TGTGCCAGCAGCCCCGGAGGGAACACTGAAGCTTTCTTT.

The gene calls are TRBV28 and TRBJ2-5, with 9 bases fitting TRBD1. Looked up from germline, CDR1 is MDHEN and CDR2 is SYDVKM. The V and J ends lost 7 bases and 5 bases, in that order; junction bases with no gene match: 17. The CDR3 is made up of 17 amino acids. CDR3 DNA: TGTGCCAGCACTCTCGAGAGCTTAACAGGGGGCGGGGAGACCCAGTACTTC. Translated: CASTLESLTGGGETQYF.

The CDR3 DNA is TGTGCCATCAGTGAGTCCGCGCTGAGGGAGCAGTACTTC. Protein product: CAISESALREQYF. The chain carries TRBV10-3 and TRBJ2-7; no clear D gene. Germline V gene lookup returns CDR1 ENHRY and CDR2 SYGVKD. The CDR3 runs 13 residues. The ends were cut back, 0 bases at V and 7 bases at J, with 10 bases in the middle.

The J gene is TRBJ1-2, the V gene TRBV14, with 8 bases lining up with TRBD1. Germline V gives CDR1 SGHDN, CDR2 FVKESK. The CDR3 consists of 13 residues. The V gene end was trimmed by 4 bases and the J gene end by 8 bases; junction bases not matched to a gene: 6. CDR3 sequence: CASSRDRGPGYTF. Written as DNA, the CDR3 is TGTGCCAGCAGCCGAGACAGGGGCCCGGGCTACACCTTC.

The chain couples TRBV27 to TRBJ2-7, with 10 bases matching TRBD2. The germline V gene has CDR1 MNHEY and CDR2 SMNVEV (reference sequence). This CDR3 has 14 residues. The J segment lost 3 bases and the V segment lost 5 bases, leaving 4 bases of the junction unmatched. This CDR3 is CASSDGLAVYEQYF. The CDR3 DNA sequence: TGTGCCAGCAGTGATGGACTAGCGGTCTACGAGCAGTACTTC.

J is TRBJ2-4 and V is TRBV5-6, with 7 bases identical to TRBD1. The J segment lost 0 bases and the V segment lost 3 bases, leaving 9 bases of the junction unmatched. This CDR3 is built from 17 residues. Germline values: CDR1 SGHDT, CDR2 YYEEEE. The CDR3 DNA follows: TGTGCCAGCAGCTACCCGGGACAGTCCTTAGCCAAAAACATTCAGTACTTC. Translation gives CASSYPGQSLAKNIQYF.

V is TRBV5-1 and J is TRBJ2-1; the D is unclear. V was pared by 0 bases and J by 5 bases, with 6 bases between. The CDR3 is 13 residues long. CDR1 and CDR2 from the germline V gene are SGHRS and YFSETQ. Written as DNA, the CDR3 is TGCGCCAGCAGCTTGGGCCGCGACAATGAGCAGTTCTTC. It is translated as CASSLGRDNEQFF.

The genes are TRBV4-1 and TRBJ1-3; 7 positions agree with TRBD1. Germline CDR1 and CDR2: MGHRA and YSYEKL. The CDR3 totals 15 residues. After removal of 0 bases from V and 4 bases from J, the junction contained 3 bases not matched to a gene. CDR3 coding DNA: TGCGCCAGCAGCCAAGATGACAGGGACGGAAACACCATATATTTT. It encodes CASSQDDRDGNTIYF.

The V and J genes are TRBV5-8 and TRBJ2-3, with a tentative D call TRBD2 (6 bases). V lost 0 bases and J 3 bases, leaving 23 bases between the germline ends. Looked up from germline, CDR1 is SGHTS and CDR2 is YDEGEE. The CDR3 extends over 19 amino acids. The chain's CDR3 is CASSLEPLSGTSGTDTQYF. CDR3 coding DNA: TGTGCCAGCAGCTTGGAGCCTTTGTCGGGGACTTCTGGAACAGATACGCAGTATTTT.

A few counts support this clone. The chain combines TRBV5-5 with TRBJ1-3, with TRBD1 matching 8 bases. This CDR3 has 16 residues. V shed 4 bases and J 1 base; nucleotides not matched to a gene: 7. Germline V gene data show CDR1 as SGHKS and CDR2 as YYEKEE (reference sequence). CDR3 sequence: CASSPGGLISGNTIYF. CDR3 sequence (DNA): TGTGCCAGCAGCCCAGGGGGCCTTATATCTGGAAACACCATATATTTT.

The CDR3 DNA sequence: TGTGCCAGCAGCTTGGGGCAGGGCCCTGGAAACACCATATATTTT. This sequence encodes CASSLGQGPGNTIYF. The V gene is TRBV5-6, the J gene TRBJ1-3, with D tentatively TRBD1 (5 bases). CDR1 is SGHDT and CDR2 is YYEEEE in the germline V gene. CDR3 length equals 15 residues. V was clipped by 0 bases and J by 2 bases, with 9 bases between them.

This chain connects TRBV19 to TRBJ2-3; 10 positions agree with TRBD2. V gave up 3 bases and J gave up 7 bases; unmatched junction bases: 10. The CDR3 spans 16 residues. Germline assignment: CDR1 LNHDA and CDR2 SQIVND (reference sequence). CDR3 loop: CASSIGLADFSYTQYF. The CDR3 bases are TGTGCCAGTAGTATTGGACTAGCGGATTTTTCCTATACGCAGTATTTT.

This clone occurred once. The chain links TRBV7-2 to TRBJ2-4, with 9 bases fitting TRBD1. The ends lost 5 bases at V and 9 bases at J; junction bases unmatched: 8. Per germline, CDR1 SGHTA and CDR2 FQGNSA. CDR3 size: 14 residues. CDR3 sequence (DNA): TGTGCCAGCAGCCACCGGGACAGGGTTCGCATTCAGTACTTC. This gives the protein CASSHRDRVRIQYF.

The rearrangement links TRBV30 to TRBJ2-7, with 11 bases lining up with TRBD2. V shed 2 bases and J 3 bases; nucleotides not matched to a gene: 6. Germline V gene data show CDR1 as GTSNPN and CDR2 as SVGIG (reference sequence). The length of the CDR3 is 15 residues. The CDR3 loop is CAWSLTSGKGYEQYF. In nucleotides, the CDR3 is TGTGCCTGGAGTTTGACTAGCGGGAAGGGCTACGAGCAGTACTTC.

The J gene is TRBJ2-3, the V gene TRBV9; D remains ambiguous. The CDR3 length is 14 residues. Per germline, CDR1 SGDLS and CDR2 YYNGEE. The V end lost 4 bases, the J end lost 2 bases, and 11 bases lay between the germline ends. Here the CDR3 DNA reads TGTGCCAGCAGCATCGTGACTGACACAGATACGCAGTATTTT. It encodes CASSIVTDTDTQYF.

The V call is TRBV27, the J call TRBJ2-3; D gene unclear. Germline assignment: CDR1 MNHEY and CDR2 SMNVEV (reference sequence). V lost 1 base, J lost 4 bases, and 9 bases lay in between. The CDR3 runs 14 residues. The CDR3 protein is CASSLLSPPDTQYF. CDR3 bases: TGTGCCAGCAGTTTATTAAGCCCCCCAGATACGCAGTATTTT.

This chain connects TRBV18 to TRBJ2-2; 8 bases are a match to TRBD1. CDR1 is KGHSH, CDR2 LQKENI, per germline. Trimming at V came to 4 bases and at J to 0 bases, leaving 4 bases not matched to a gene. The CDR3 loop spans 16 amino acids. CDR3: CASSLIQGANTGELFF. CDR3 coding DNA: TGTGCCAGCTCACTTATACAGGGGGCGAACACCGGGGAGCTGTTTTTT.

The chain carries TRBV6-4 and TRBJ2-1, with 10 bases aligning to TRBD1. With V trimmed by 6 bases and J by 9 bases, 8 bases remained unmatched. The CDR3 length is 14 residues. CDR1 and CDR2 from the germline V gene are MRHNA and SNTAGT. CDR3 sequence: CASRTGQGMGEQFF. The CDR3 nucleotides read TGTGCCAGCAGGACGGGACAGGGGATGGGTGAGCAGTTCTTC.

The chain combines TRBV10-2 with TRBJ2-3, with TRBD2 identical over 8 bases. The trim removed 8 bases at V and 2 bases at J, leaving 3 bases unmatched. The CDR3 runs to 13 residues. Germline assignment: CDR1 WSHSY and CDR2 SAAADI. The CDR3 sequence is CASLAGNTDTQYF. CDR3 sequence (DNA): TGCGCCAGCTTAGCGGGAAACACAGATACGCAGTATTTT.

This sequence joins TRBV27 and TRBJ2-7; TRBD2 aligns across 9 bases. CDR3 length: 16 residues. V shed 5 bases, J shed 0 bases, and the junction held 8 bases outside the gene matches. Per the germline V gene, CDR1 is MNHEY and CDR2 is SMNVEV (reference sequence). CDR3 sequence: CASSPSGRRSSYEQYF. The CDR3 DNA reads TGTGCCAGCAGTCCCAGCGGGAGGCGGAGCTCCTACGAGCAGTACTTC.

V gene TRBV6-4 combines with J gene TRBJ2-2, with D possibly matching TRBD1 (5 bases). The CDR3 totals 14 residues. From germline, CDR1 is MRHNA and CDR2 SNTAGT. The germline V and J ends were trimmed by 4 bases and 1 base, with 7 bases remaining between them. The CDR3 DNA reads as TGTGCCAGCAGTGCAGGACAGAACACCGGGGAGCTGTTTTTT. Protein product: CASSAGQNTGELFF.

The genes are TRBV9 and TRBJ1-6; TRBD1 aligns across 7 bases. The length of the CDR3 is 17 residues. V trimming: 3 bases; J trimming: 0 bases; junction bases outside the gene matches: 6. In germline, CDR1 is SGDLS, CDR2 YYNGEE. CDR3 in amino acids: CASSARDSGSYNSPLHF. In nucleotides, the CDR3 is TGTGCCAGCAGCGCCAGGGACAGTGGCTCCTATAATTCACCCCTCCACTTT.